The T cell receptor beta chain under discussion was sequenced for a study of beta chain features in type 1 diabetes. Whole-study results and caveats: Because the template was cDNA, high-expressing cells might be over-represented.

Isolated RNA was reverse transcribed in full, so expressed TCRB transcripts were sequenced. Using immunoSEQ multiplex PCR, the repertoire was profiled, and TCRdb retains in-frame clones only, with some absent. The sample holds 860,000 or so clones; roughly 15% are singletons and the top ten take 0.023%. The CDR3 is made up of 15 amino acids. CDR1 and CDR2 from the germline V gene are MNHEY and SVGAGI. The V end lost 0 bases, the J end lost 2 bases, and 9 bases lay between the germline ends. A note on this clone: Its target is unknown. The sample contains more than one DNA sequence encoding this CDR3.

This chain connects TRBV6-5 to TRBJ2-3; D might be TRBD2 (6 bases). The TCR sequence derives from a young woman in good health. Sequencing was done on a sample of naive CD4+ T cells from blood. The DNA of the CDR3 is TGTGCCAGCAGTTACTCGGGGACTCTCACAGATACGCAGTATTTT. It is translated as CASSYSGTLTDTQYF.